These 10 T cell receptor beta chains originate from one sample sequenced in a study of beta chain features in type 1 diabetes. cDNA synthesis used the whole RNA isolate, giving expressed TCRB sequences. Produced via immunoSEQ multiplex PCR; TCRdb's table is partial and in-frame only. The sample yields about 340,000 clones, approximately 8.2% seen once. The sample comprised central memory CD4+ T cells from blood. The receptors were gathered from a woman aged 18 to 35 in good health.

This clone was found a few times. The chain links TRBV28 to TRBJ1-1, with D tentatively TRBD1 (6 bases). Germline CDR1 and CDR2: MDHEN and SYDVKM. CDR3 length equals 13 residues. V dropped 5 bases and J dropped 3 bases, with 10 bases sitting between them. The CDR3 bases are TGTGCCAGCAGTGACAGGATCTACACTGAAGCTTTCTTT. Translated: CASSDRIYTEAFF.

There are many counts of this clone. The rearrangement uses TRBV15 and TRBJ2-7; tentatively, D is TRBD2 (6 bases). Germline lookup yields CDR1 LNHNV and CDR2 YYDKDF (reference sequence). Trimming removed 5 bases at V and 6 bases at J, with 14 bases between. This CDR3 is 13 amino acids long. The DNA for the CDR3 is TGTGCCACCAGCGGAGGGCCGGTCGCCGAGCAGTACTTC. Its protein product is CATSGGPVAEQYF. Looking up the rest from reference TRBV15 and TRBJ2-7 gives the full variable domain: DAMVIQNPRYQVTQFGKPVTLSCSQTLNHNVMYWYQQKSSQAPKLLFHYYDKDFNNEADTPDNFQSRRPNTSFCFLDIRSPGLGDTAMYLCATSGGPVAEQYFGPGTRLTVT.

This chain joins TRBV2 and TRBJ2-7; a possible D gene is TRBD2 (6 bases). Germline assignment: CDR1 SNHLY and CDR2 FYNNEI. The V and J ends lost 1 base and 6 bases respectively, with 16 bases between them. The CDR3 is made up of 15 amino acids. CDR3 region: CASSEGVQRVREQYF. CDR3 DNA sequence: TGTGCCAGCAGTGAAGGGGTCCAGCGGGTCCGCGAGCAGTACTTC.

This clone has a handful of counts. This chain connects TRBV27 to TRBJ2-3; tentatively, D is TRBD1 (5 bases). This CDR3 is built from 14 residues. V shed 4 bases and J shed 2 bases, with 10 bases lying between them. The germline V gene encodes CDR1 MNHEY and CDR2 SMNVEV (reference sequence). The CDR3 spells CASSSDTFTDTQYF. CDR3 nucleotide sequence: TGTGCCAGCAGTTCGGACACGTTCACAGATACGCAGTATTTT.

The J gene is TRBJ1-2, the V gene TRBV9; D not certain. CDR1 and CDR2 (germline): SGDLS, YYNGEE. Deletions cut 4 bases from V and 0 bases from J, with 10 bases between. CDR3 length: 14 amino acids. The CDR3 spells CASSPVIANYGYTF. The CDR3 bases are TGTGCCAGCAGCCCCGTGATAGCTAACTATGGCTACACCTTC.

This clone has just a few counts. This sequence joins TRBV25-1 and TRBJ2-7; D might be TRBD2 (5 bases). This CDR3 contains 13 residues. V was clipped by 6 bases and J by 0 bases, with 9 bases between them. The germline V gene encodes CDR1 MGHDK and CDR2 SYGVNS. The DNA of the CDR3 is TGTGCCAGCAGCCCGCTAGCCTCCTACGAGCAGTACTTC. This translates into CASSPLASYEQYF.

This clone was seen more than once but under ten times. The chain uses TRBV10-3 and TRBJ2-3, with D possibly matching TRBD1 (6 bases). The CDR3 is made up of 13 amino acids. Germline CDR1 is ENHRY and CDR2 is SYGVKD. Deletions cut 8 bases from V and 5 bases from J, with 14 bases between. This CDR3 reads CAIARGGEDTQYF. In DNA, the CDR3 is TGTGCCATCGCCCGAGGGGGTGAAGATACGCAGTATTTT.

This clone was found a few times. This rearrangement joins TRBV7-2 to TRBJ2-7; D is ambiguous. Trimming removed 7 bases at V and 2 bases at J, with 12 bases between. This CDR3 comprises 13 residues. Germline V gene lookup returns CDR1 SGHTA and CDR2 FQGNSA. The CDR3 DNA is TGTGCCAGCACCCGATTGCCGACCTACGAGCAGTACTTC. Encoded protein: CASTRLPTYEQYF. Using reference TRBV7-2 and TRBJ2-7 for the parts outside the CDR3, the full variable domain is GAGVSQSPSNKVTEKGKDVELRCDPISGHTALYWYRQSLGQGLEFLIYFQGNSAPDKSGLPSDRFSAERTGGSVSTLTIQRTQQEDSAVYLCASTRLPTYEQYFGPGTRLTVT.

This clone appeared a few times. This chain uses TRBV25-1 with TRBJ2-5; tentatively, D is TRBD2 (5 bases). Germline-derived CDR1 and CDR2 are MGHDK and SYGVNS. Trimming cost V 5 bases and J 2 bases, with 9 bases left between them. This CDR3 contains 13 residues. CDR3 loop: CASSPSGQETQYF. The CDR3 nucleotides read TGTGCCAGCAGTCCCTCGGGGCAAGAGACCCAGTACTTC.

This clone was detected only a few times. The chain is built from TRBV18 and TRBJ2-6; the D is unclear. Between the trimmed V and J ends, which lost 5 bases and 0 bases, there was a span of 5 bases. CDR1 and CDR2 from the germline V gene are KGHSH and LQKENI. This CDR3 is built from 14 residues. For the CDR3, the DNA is TGTGCCAGCTCAGCAACCTCTGGGGCCAACGTCCTGACTTTC. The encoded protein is CASSATSGANVLTF. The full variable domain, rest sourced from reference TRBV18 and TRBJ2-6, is NAGVMQNPRHLVRRRGQEARLRCSPMKGHSHVYWYRQLPEEGLKFMVYLQKENIIDESGMPKERFSAEFPKEGPSILRIQQVVRGDSAAYFCASSATSGANVLTFGAGSRLTVL.